This T cell receptor beta chain was sequenced for a study of CD8 T cells in Susac syndrome. Per the germline V gene, CDR1 is SQVTM and CDR2 is ANQGSEA. V was cut by 4 bases and J by 5 bases, with 23 bases left in between. The length of the CDR3 is 17 residues. Findings and limits, study-wide: In Susac syndrome, the CD4+ T cell repertoires did not show clonal expansion. The authors acknowledged that the study's TCR sequencing and HLA analysis involved relatively few individuals.

RNA was extracted with the RNeasy kit, and a quantity of 0.5 to 1 ug was reverse transcribed using random hexamers. Using its own MiXCR run on the immunoSEQ multiplex PCR reads, TCRdb lists one record per CDR3 protein. This repertoire shows under 200,000 distinct CDR3 sequences, more than 95% found once; its top ten account for less than 0.15%. FACS was used to enrich TEMRA cells, whereas the CD8+ and CD4+ T cells were obtained by negative isolation. About this clonotype itself: Its antigen is undetermined.

Sequencing was performed on CD4+ T cells from PBMCs. The clonotype comes from a human donor with Susac syndrome. This sequence joins TRBV29-1 and TRBJ1-4, with D possibly matching TRBD1 (5 bases). Here the CDR3 DNA reads TGCAGCGTTGCCCCCAAGGGGTCCGCGGACCAAAATGAAAAACTGTTTTTT. Amino acid sequence: CSVAPKGSADQNEKLFF.